Presented here are 9 T cell receptor beta chains from one specimen sequenced in a study of STAT5B mutations in CD4+ large granular lymphocyte leukemia. Only in-frame clones appear in the TCRdb table, and some are missing; sequencing was by immunoSEQ multiplex PCR. Among about 33,000 clones listed, about 85% were seen once. Sequencing was carried out using CD4+ T cells from blood buffy coats. These receptors all stem from a human donor in good health.

As DNA, the CDR3 is TGTGCCAGCACCCAGTCTGGGGCCAACGTCCTGACTTTC. It codes for CASTQSGANVLTF. This sequence joins TRBV6-6 and TRBJ2-6, with D unclear. V lost 7 bases, J lost 1 base, and 5 bases lay in between. This CDR3 is built from 13 residues. The germline V gene encodes CDR1 MNHNY and CDR2 SVGAGI (reference sequence).

The chain carries TRBV5-1 and TRBJ2-7; a possible D gene is TRBD1 (7 bases). CDR3 length: 14 amino acids. The germline V gene encodes CDR1 SGHRS and CDR2 YFSETQ. V shed 3 bases and J shed 7 bases, with 17 bases lying between them. CDR3 coding DNA: TGCGCCAGCAGCTCCCCAGGGGGACTGGGGGAGCAGTACTTC. Translated: CASSSPGGLGEQYF.

The rearrangement links TRBV25-1 to TRBJ2-1; 11 nucleotides match TRBD1. The CDR3 spans 16 residues. The V gene end was trimmed by 6 bases and the J gene end by 9 bases; junction bases not matched to a gene: 13. Germline lookup yields CDR1 MGHDK and CDR2 SYGVNS. The CDR3 nucleotides are TGTGCCAGCAGAAAAACCGGGACAGGGGGTTCTGGTGAGCAGTTCTTC. It is translated as CASRKTGTGGSGEQFF.

This chain connects TRBV5-1 to TRBJ2-2; TRBD1 aligns across 8 bases. The CDR3 is 16 amino acids. Germline values: CDR1 SGHRS, CDR2 YFSETQ. The junction had 14 bases not matched to a gene; V was cut back by 4 bases and J by 9 bases. CDR3 protein: CASSPSGGQGSRELFF. The CDR3 DNA follows: TGCGCCAGCAGCCCGTCGGGCGGACAGGGAAGCCGGGAGCTGTTTTTT.

The V and J genes are TRBV27 and TRBJ2-5; TRBD2 matches at 7 bases. CDR3 length: 16 amino acids. The ends lost 7 bases at V and 2 bases at J; junction bases unmatched: 13. Germline V gene lookup returns CDR1 MNHEY and CDR2 SMNVEV (reference sequence). The DNA of the CDR3 is TGTGCCAGCAAAACCACCCACGGGGGGTATCAAGAGACCCAGTACTTC. This gives the protein CASKTTHGGYQETQYF.

This chain uses TRBV6-1 with TRBJ1-2; D gene ambiguous. This CDR3 is 13 amino acids long. CDR1 is MNHNS and CDR2 is SASEGT in the germline V gene. Trimming left V 0 bases short and J 7 bases short, with 9 bases between. CDR3 nucleotides: TGTGCCAGCAGTGAAGCGGGTCAGGTTGGCTACACCTTC. It encodes CASSEAGQVGYTF.

The V call is TRBV6-5, the J call TRBJ1-4; D unclear. This CDR3 is built from 16 residues. V was trimmed by 0 bases and J by 4 bases, leaving 12 bases between them. Looked up from germline, CDR1 is MNHEY and CDR2 is SVGAGI. CDR3 amino acids: CASSYSATSFNEKLFF. The DNA for the CDR3 is TGTGCCAGCAGTTACTCAGCGACAAGTTTTAATGAAAAACTGTTTTTT.

V and J are TRBV7-9 and TRBJ1-4, with 10 nucleotides matching TRBD1. In germline, CDR1 is SEHNR, CDR2 FQNEAQ (reference sequence). The J segment lost 5 bases and the V segment lost 5 bases, leaving 5 bases of the junction unmatched. The CDR3 consists of 15 residues. For the CDR3, the DNA is TGTGCCAGCAGCCAAACGGGACAGGGGAATGAAAAACTGTTTTTT. Protein product: CASSQTGQGNEKLFF.

The J gene is TRBJ1-1, the V gene TRBV4-2; perhaps TRBD1 as D (6 bases). Germline CDR1 and CDR2: LGHNA and YNFKEQ. V was pared by 2 bases and J by 1 base, with 11 bases between. This CDR3 is built from 15 residues. CDR3 DNA sequence: TGTGCCAGCAGCCAAACAGGGACTTCGAACACTGAAGCTTTCTTT. This encodes CASSQTGTSNTEAFF.